These 27 T cell receptor beta chains were sequenced from one sample in a study of blood T cell repertoires in COVID-19. The repertoire was sequenced with immunoSEQ multiplex PCR; TCRdb's copy has only in-frame clones and lacks some. The repertoire holds 60,000 to 80,000 clones, with about 89% as singletons. The sample consisted of peripheral blood. Receptor source: a man aged 60-69 years with acute or convalescent COVID-19.

The V call is TRBV4-2, the J call TRBJ1-4, with D maybe TRBD1 (6 bases). The CDR3 runs to 15 residues. Trimming removed 4 bases from V and 6 bases from J, with 15 bases in between. Germline assignment: CDR1 LGHNA and CDR2 YNFKEQ. The CDR3 sequence: CASSLHREGDEKLFF. The CDR3 DNA sequence: TGTGCCAGCAGCCTTCACAGGGAGGGTGATGAAAAACTGTTTTTT.

In DNA form, the CDR3 reads TGTGCCAGCAGCGTAGGAGGTCGGGGTACGGGACAGGGGTACAATGAGCAGTTCTTC. Translation: CASSVGGRGTGQGYNEQFF. V usage is TRBV9 and J usage is TRBJ2-1; 10 nucleotides align to TRBD1. CDR1 SGDLS and CDR2 YYNGEE come from the germline V gene. The V and J ends lost 0 bases and 4 bases, in that order; junction bases with no gene match: 13. This CDR3 is built from 19 residues. Combining the CDR3 with reference TRBV9 and TRBJ2-1 gives the whole variable domain DSGVTQTPKHLITATGQRVTLRCSPRSGDLSVYWYQQSLDQGLQFLIQYYNGEERAKGNILERFSAQQFPDLHSELNLSSLELGDSALYFCASSVGGRGTGQGYNEQFFGPGTRLTVL.

The chain couples TRBV5-1 to TRBJ1-5; 8 nucleotides agree with TRBD1. The CDR3 sequence is 17 residues long. Unmatched junction bases numbered 6, after V lost 0 bases and J lost 1 base. CDR1 is SGHRS and CDR2 is YFSETQ in the germline V gene. CDR3 in DNA: TGCGCCAGCAGCTTGGGGCAGGGGGCCGGCAGCAATCAGCCCCAGCATTTT. Amino acid sequence: CASSLGQGAGSNQPQHF. Looking up the rest from reference TRBV5-1 and TRBJ1-5 gives the full variable domain: KAGVTQTPRYLIKTRGQQVTLSCSPISGHRSVSWYQQTPGQGLQFLFEYFSETQRNKGNFPGRFSGRQFSNSRSEMNVSTLELGDSALYLCASSLGQGAGSNQPQHFGDGTRLSIL.

This clone was counted a single time. The chain recombines TRBV6-5 with TRBJ1-1, with a possible D match to TRBD1 (6 bases). Looked up from germline, CDR1 is MNHEY and CDR2 is SVGAGI. The CDR3 loop spans 15 amino acids. Trimming pared 5 bases from V and 5 bases from J, leaving 18 bases between. CDR3 DNA sequence: TGTGCCAGCAGTCCCCCAGGGGTGCCAAGTACTGAAGCTTTCTTT. Its translation is CASSPPGVPSTEAFF.

This chain links TRBV5-5 with TRBJ2-3; TRBD1 agrees at 11 bases. The J segment lost 4 bases and the V segment lost 6 bases, leaving 10 bases of the junction unmatched. The length of the CDR3 is 16 residues. Per germline, CDR1 SGHKS and CDR2 YYEKEE (reference sequence). The DNA of the CDR3 is TGTGCCAGCATCTGGGGGGACAGGGGGTGGTCAGATACGCAGTATTTT. Encoded protein: CASIWGDRGWSDTQYF.

V gene TRBV5-1 combines with J gene TRBJ1-2; TRBD1 might be the D (6 bases). CDR3 length: 12 residues. Germline V CDR1 and CDR2: SGHRS, YFSETQ. V dropped 5 bases and J dropped 13 bases, with 18 bases sitting between them. CDR3 nucleotides: TGCGCCAGCAGTGAAACGGAGACAGGACCCACCTTC. It is translated as CASSETETGPTF. The complete variable domain, with remaining parts taken from reference TRBV5-1 and TRBJ1-2, reads KAGVTQTPRYLIKTRGQQVTLSCSPISGHRSVSWYQQTPGQGLQFLFEYFSETQRNKGNFPGRFSGRQFSNSRSEMNVSTLELGDSALYLCASSETETGPTFGSGTRLTVV.

The chain combines TRBV19 with TRBJ2-3; 8 nucleotides match TRBD2. The CDR3 runs to 15 residues. With 9 bases clipped from V and 1 base from J, the junction kept 9 bases outside the gene matches. Germline lookup yields CDR1 LNHDA and CDR2 SQIVND (reference sequence). As DNA, the CDR3 is TGTGCCAGCACACTCAGCGGGAGTGGCACAGATACGCAGTATTTT. Translated: CASTLSGSGTDTQYF.

The genes are TRBV7-9 and TRBJ1-1; 12 positions agree with TRBD1. CDR1 and CDR2 from the germline V gene are SEHNR and FQNEAQ (reference sequence). The CDR3 length is 17 residues. The junction had 7 bases not matched to a gene; V was cut back by 5 bases and J by 0 bases. The CDR3 sequence is CASSPPGQGAMNTEAFF. DNA for the CDR3: TGTGCCAGCAGCCCCCCGGGACAGGGGGCGATGAACACTGAAGCTTTCTTT.

The chain couples TRBV29-1 to TRBJ2-3; 8 bases align to TRBD2. The trim removed 4 bases at V and 3 bases at J, leaving 9 bases unmatched. Germline V lookup: CDR1 SQVTM, CDR2 ANQGSEA. The length of the CDR3 is 15 residues. CDR3 coding DNA: TGCAGCGTTGTGACTCCGGGACTAGGGACAGATACGCAGTATTTT. Translated, it gives CSVVTPGLGTDTQYF.

The genes are TRBV10-2 and TRBJ2-7; 10 bases are shared with TRBD2. Trimming cost V 6 bases and J 2 bases; bases outside gene matches: 7. Germline values: CDR1 WSHSY, CDR2 SAAADI. The CDR3 totals 15 residues. The CDR3 DNA sequence: TGCGCCAGCAGCCAATTACTAGCGGGGACCTACGAGCAGTACTTC. Its translation: CASSQLLAGTYEQYF.

As to this clone: One end of the junction fails to match germline, which may point to a read error. V gene TRBV7-3 combines with J gene TRBJ1-3, with TRBD1 identical over 7 bases. The CDR3 totals 14 residues. Germline V gene data show CDR1 as SGHTA and CDR2 as FQGTGA. This CDR3 is CASSLTGAGNTIYF. The CDR3 DNA is TGTGCCAGCAGCCTAACAGGGGCAGGAAACACCATATATTTT.

This sequence joins TRBV30 and TRBJ2-3; possibly TRBD2 for D (5 bases). V was cut by 3 bases and J by 4 bases, with 23 bases left in between. In germline, CDR1 is GTSNPN, CDR2 SVGIG (reference sequence). The CDR3 is made up of 17 amino acids. The CDR3 is CAWSRGGRAFRADTQYF. As DNA, the CDR3 is TGTGCCTGGAGCAGAGGTGGGAGAGCCTTCCGCGCAGATACGCAGTATTTT.

This clone was recorded once. The gene calls are TRBV21-1 and TRBJ1-3. TRBV21-1 is given as a pseudogene. The length of the CDR3 is 15 residues. CDR3 nucleotides: TGTGCCAGCAGCAAAGTACGGGGATCTGGAAACACCATATATTTT. This translates into CASSKVRGSGNTIYF.

The chain carries TRBV29-1 and TRBJ2-2; 8 nucleotides agree with TRBD1. The CDR3 is 16 amino acids. With V trimmed by 5 bases and J by 1 base, 9 bases remained unmatched. Germline V gene lookup returns CDR1 SQVTM and CDR2 ANQGSEA. CDR3 nucleotides: TGCAGCGTTCGACAGGGGATAAGGGAGAACACCGGGGAGCTGTTTTTT. Protein sequence: CSVRQGIRENTGELFF.

The chain combines TRBV5-1 with TRBJ2-7; 7 bases match TRBD1. CDR1 SGHRS and CDR2 YFSETQ come from the germline V gene. This CDR3 spans 14 amino acids. The ends lost 6 bases at V and 0 bases at J; junction bases unmatched: 6. The CDR3 protein is CASTMTGNSYEQYF. CDR3 DNA sequence: TGCGCCAGCACCATGACAGGGAACTCCTACGAGCAGTACTTC.

V and J are TRBV30 and TRBJ1-2; tentative D call: TRBD1 (5 bases). The CDR3 covers 12 residues. The germline V gene has CDR1 GTSNPN and CDR2 SVGIG (reference sequence). Between the trimmed V and J ends, which lost 3 bases and 5 bases, there was a span of 10 bases. CDR3 sequence reads: CAWRGGSYGYTF. CDR3 DNA sequence: TGTGCCTGGAGGGGGGGTTCTTATGGCTACACCTTC.

This chain joins TRBV10-1 and TRBJ2-2, with 7 nucleotides matching TRBD1. The CDR3 covers 14 residues. V shed 5 bases and J 6 bases; nucleotides not matched to a gene: 6. Germline assignment: CDR1 WNHNN and CDR2 SYGVQD (reference sequence). Here the CDR3 reads CASSPTGVAGELFF. In DNA form, the CDR3 reads TGCGCCAGCAGTCCAACAGGGGTGGCCGGGGAGCTGTTTTTT.

CDR3: CASSQGTDYSYEQYF. The CDR3 DNA follows: TGTGCCAGCAGCCAAGGGACAGACTACTCCTACGAGCAGTACTTC. The gene calls are TRBV3-1 (or the pseudogene TRBV3-2) and TRBJ2-7; tentative D call: TRBD1 (6 bases). The CDR3 covers 15 residues. Trimming removed 1 base at V and 0 bases at J, with 10 bases between. Germline CDR1 and CDR2: LGHDT and YNNKEL (reference sequence).

The chain combines TRBV24-1 with TRBJ1-2; TRBD1 matches 8 bases. The CDR3 runs 14 residues. CDR1 KGHDR and CDR2 SFDVKD come from the germline V gene. V was clipped by 3 bases and J by 2 bases; unmatched bases: 1. CDR3 loop: CATSDRTGNYGYTF. CDR3 sequence (DNA): TGTGCCACCAGTGATCGGACAGGGAACTATGGCTACACCTTC.

This clone was counted a single time. The rearrangement uses TRBV5-6 and TRBJ2-7; 9 bases fit TRBD1. Germline V lookup: CDR1 SGHDT, CDR2 YYEEEE. CDR3 size: 13 residues. V lost 3 bases to trimming and J lost 7 bases; unmatched junction nucleotides: 5. Written as DNA, the CDR3 is TGTGCCAGCAGCTCCGGGACAGGGCTTGAGCAGTACTTC. This gives the protein CASSSGTGLEQYF.

The chain links TRBV5-8 to TRBJ2-7; 13 bases align to TRBD2. The J segment lost 3 bases and the V segment lost 4 bases, leaving 10 bases of the junction unmatched. Per germline, CDR1 SGHTS and CDR2 YDEGEE. This CDR3 comprises 17 residues. CDR3 amino acids: CASSAGFWTSGSYEQYF. DNA for the CDR3: TGTGCCAGCAGCGCCGGATTCTGGACTAGCGGGAGCTACGAGCAGTACTTC.

The rearrangement uses TRBV5-6 and TRBJ1-5; D may be TRBD1 (5 bases). This CDR3 comprises 16 residues. V dropped 3 bases and J dropped 1 base, with 14 bases sitting between them. Germline V gene data show CDR1 as SGHDT and CDR2 as YYEEEE. Here the CDR3 DNA reads TGTGCCAGCAGCTCGGGCGGGACCGCCAGCAATCAGCCCCAGCATTTT. Its protein product is CASSSGGTASNQPQHF.

This clone appeared once. This chain uses TRBV7-3 with TRBJ2-1; TRBD2 matches 8 bases. CDR1 is SGHTA and CDR2 is FQGTGA in the germline V gene. This CDR3 region has 16 residues. Trimming cost V 2 bases and J 7 bases; bases outside gene matches: 10. The CDR3 coding sequence is TGTGCCAGCAGCTTAGGGACGGGGGGGACCGATAATGAGCAGTTCTTC. Translation: CASSLGTGGTDNEQFF. Filled out from reference TRBV7-3 and TRBJ2-1, the complete variable domain reads GAGVSQTPSNKVTEKGKYVELRCDPISGHTALYWYRQSLGQGPEFLIYFQGTGAADDSGLPNDRFFAVRPEGSVSTLKIQRTERGDSAVYLCASSLGTGGTDNEQFFGPGTRLTVL.

The chain has TRBV9 and TRBJ2-3; a weak D match, TRBD1 (6 bases). Germline V CDR1 and CDR2: SGDLS, YYNGEE. V shed 6 bases and J shed 3 bases, with 8 bases lying between them. This CDR3 spans 12 amino acids. The chain's CDR3 is CASNRVTDTQYF. Written as DNA, the CDR3 is TGTGCCAGCAACAGGGTTACAGATACGCAGTATTTT.

The J gene is TRBJ1-5, the V gene TRBV5-1, with D hard to call. Trimming cost V 0 bases and J 0 bases, with 7 bases left between them. The CDR3 is 15 amino acids. Germline loops: CDR1 SGHRS, CDR2 YFSETQ. The CDR3 DNA reads TGCGCCAGCAGCTTGGATGCAGATAGCAATCAGCCCCAGCATTTT. The encoded protein is CASSLDADSNQPQHF.

The V and J genes are TRBV6-5 and TRBJ2-5, with TRBD2 identical over 7 bases. Trimming took 2 bases from V and 5 from J; bases not matched to a gene: 8. CDR3 size: 15 residues. From germline, CDR1 is MNHEY and CDR2 SVGAGI. CDR3 DNA sequence: TGTGCCAGCAGTTACAGGGCGGCGGGAGAGGAGACCCAGTACTTC. It translates to CASSYRAAGEETQYF.

The chain uses TRBV5-1 and TRBJ1-2, with a tentative D call TRBD1 (5 bases). This CDR3 has 16 residues. Trimming took off 0 bases at V and 3 bases at J, with 15 bases between the two ends. CDR1 and CDR2 (germline): SGHRS, YFSETQ. CDR3 residues: CASSLVSGVSHYGYTF. The CDR3 DNA reads as TGCGCCAGCAGCTTGGTTTCGGGGGTCAGCCACTATGGCTACACCTTC.